The 32 T cell receptor beta chains below were found in one sample sequenced in a study of blood T cell repertoires in COVID-19. The method was immunoSEQ multiplex PCR; TCRdb's version includes in-frame clones alone and lacks a portion of them. The data hold some 320,000 clones, with around 90% observed a single time. The sample taken for sequencing was PBMCs or T cells enriched from blood (not recorded which). These receptors were obtained from a man in his sixties who had recovered from COVID-19.

This clone was counted once. This chain uses TRBV19 with TRBJ2-3; 8 bases fit TRBD2. J was trimmed by 4 bases and V by 10 bases; bases with no gene match: 16. The germline gives CDR1 LNHDA, CDR2 SQIVND (reference sequence). The CDR3 spans 16 residues. This chain's CDR3 is CATQNVGTSPADTQYF. CDR3 DNA: TGTGCCACCCAAAACGTCGGGACTAGTCCAGCAGATACGCAGTATTTT.

This rearrangement joins TRBV19 to TRBJ1-5; maybe TRBD1 (5 bases). Trimming cost V 11 bases and J 1 base, with 15 bases left between them. This CDR3 comprises 14 residues. Per germline, CDR1 LNHDA and CDR2 SQIVND (reference sequence). The CDR3 protein is CAGGHRGSNQPQHF. The CDR3 nucleotides are TGTGCCGGTGGACATCGGGGGAGCAATCAGCCCCAGCATTTT.

The rearrangement uses TRBV2 and TRBJ1-1, with D possibly being TRBD1 (6 bases). The CDR3 is 14 residues long. V was cut by 3 bases and J by 5 bases, with 13 bases left in between. CDR1 and CDR2 (germline): SNHLY, FYNNEI. In DNA form, the CDR3 reads TGTGCCAGCAGTGAGAACAGGGAGGGGACTGAAGCTTTCTTT. The encoded protein is CASSENREGTEAFF.

The CDR3 DNA follows: TGTGCCAGCAGTTCCCGGGGGGGCGGCTACGAGCAGTACTTC. This translates into CASSSRGGGYEQYF. The chain employs TRBV6-5 and TRBJ2-7, with 8 bases aligning to TRBD2. The length of the CDR3 is 14 residues. V shed 4 bases and J 3 bases; nucleotides not matched to a gene: 5. CDR1 is MNHEY and CDR2 is SVGAGI in the germline V gene.

The V call is TRBV5-6, the J call TRBJ1-1; a weak D match, TRBD1 (6 bases). The V gene lost 2 bases and the J gene lost 3 bases, with 11 bases spanning the gap. Germline assignment: CDR1 SGHDT and CDR2 YYEEEE. This CDR3 region has 14 residues. The chain's CDR3 is CASSFTGRDTEAFF. Here the CDR3 DNA reads TGTGCCAGCAGCTTTACAGGGCGGGACACTGAAGCTTTCTTT.

The V call is TRBV30, the J call TRBJ1-1; 7 bases are shared with TRBD1. V lost 6 bases and J lost 7; bases outside the gene matches: 11. The germline gives CDR1 GTSNPN, CDR2 SVGIG (reference sequence). This CDR3 has 13 residues. The CDR3, as DNA: TGTGCCTGCGATGACAGGGCGCAGAATGAAGCTTTCTTT. Protein: CACDDRAQNEAFF.

V gene TRBV7-3 combines with J gene TRBJ2-7; D not certain. V lost 1 base and J lost 3, with 7 bases in between. Per the germline V gene, CDR1 is SGHTA and CDR2 is FQGTGA. This CDR3 comprises 13 residues. The CDR3 sequence is CASSLNSGYEQYF. CDR3 nucleotide sequence: TGTGCCAGCAGCTTAAATAGTGGCTACGAGCAGTACTTC.

This chain uses TRBV19 with TRBJ2-2; tentatively, D is TRBD2 (5 bases). The CDR3 contains 14 residues. CDR1 and CDR2 from the germline V gene are LNHDA and SQIVND (reference sequence). V was cut by 3 bases and J by 5 bases, with 10 bases left in between. The CDR3 region has the DNA TGTGCCAGTAGTATTCGTAGGGAGACCGGGGAGCTGTTTTTT. Residues: CASSIRRETGELFF.

The chain combines TRBV28 with TRBJ1-2; 8 bases align to TRBD1. The CDR3 sequence is 14 residues long. Per germline, CDR1 MDHEN and CDR2 SYDVKM. After removal of 4 bases from V and 4 bases from J, the junction contained 5 bases not matched to a gene. CDR3 amino acids: CASSSVGQGYGYTF. The CDR3 DNA sequence: TGTGCCAGCAGTTCAGTCGGACAGGGCTATGGCTACACCTTC.

This chain links TRBV5-4 with TRBJ1-2; a weak D match, TRBD1 (6 bases). Germline CDR1 SGHNT, CDR2 YYREEE (reference sequence). V was shortened by 3 bases and J by 8 bases, with 29 bases between the two germline ends. This CDR3 has 18 amino acids. CDR3 in DNA: TGTGCCAGCAGCTCGCCGGGACAACGCTTAAGGGATAGGAGGGGCTACACCTTC. It yields the protein CASSSPGQRLRDRRGYTF.

This chain links TRBV5-6 with TRBJ2-7; maybe TRBD2 (6 bases). In germline, CDR1 is SGHDT, CDR2 YYEEEE. The CDR3 totals 13 residues. Deletions cut 4 bases from V and 5 bases from J, with 13 bases between. The CDR3 loop is CASSHTGVDEQYF. The CDR3 DNA reads as TGTGCCAGCAGCCATACGGGAGTGGACGAGCAGTACTTC. Looking up the rest from reference TRBV5-6 and TRBJ2-7 gives the full variable domain: DAGVTQSPTHLIKTRGQQVTLRCSPKSGHDTVSWYQQALGQGPQFIFQYYEEEERQRGNFPDRFSGHQFPNYSSELNVNALLLGDSALYLCASSHTGVDEQYFGPGTRLTVT.

The rearrangement links TRBV6-5 to TRBJ1-4, with 9 bases lining up with TRBD1. CDR1 and CDR2 (germline): MNHEY, SVGAGI. J lost 7 bases, V lost 9 bases, and 6 bases had no gene match. CDR3 length: 13 amino acids. CDR3 amino acids: CASTGGAFEKLFF. CDR3 coding DNA: TGTGCCAGTACAGGGGGCGCTTTTGAAAAACTGTTTTTT.

The rearrangement joins TRBV19 to TRBJ1-6; tentatively, D is TRBD1 (6 bases). The germline CDR1 and CDR2 sequences are LNHDA and SQIVND (reference sequence). V was shortened by 2 bases and J by 7 bases, with 12 bases between the two germline ends. CDR3 length: 15 amino acids. The CDR3 DNA reads TGTGCCAGTAGTATACTTGGGGGCGCGAATTCACCCCTCCACTTT. Its translation is CASSILGGANSPLHF.

The J gene is TRBJ1-4, the V gene TRBV5-1, with 11 nucleotides matching TRBD1. The CDR3 extends over 15 amino acids. V trimming: 4 bases; J trimming: 7 bases; junction bases outside the gene matches: 6. The germline CDR1 and CDR2 sequences are SGHRS and YFSETQ. CDR3 DNA: TGCGCCAGCAGCCCCGGACAGGGGGCAGGTGAAAAACTGTTTTTT. Translated, it gives CASSPGQGAGEKLFF.

The chain couples TRBV5-1 to TRBJ2-3; 8 bases line up with TRBD2. The germline V gene has CDR1 SGHRS and CDR2 YFSETQ. V was clipped by 4 bases and J by 10 bases; unmatched bases: 11. The CDR3 has 14 amino acids. CDR3 region: CASSITSGATPQYF. The CDR3 bases are TGCGCCAGCAGCATCACTAGCGGAGCTACCCCGCAGTATTTT.

The rearrangement uses TRBV4-3 and TRBJ2-1, with 8 bases that match TRBD2. The CDR3 extends over 18 amino acids. Germline V gives CDR1 LGHNA, CDR2 YSLEER. The ends lost 4 bases at V and 0 bases at J; junction bases unmatched: 11. The CDR3 nucleotides are TGCGCCAGCAGCCGGGCGGGAGGACTTCGTGGCTCCTACAATGAGCAGTTCTTC. Protein sequence: CASSRAGGLRGSYNEQFF.

This rearrangement joins TRBV11-2 to TRBJ1-6, with unresolved D. Germline CDR1 reads SGHAT; CDR2 reads FQNNGV. Trimming removed 1 base at V and 8 bases at J, with 6 bases between. This CDR3 is 13 amino acids long. The chain's CDR3 is CASSLVVDSPLHF. Here the CDR3 DNA reads TGTGCCAGCAGCTTAGTAGTAGATTCACCCCTCCACTTT.

The chain joins TRBV5-8 to TRBJ2-3, with 16 bases identical to TRBD2. V dropped 3 bases and J dropped 6; count of bases not matched to a gene: 4. Germline loops: CDR1 SGHTS, CDR2 YDEGEE. The CDR3 is 16 residues long. CDR3 residues: CASSSGLAGGLDTQYF. CDR3 nucleotides: TGTGCCAGCAGCTCGGGACTAGCGGGAGGGTTGGATACGCAGTATTTT. The whole variable domain, remainder taken from reference TRBV5-8 and TRBJ2-3, is EAGVTQSPTHLIKTRGQQATLRCSPISGHTSVYWYQQALGLGLQFLLWYDEGEERNRGNFPPRFSGRQFPNYSSELNVNALELEDSALYLCASSSGLAGGLDTQYFGPGTRLTVL.

The chain links TRBV27 to TRBJ1-6, with D unresolved. The CDR3 contains 19 residues. CDR1 and CDR2 (germline): MNHEY, SMNVEV (reference sequence). With 0 bases removed from V and 0 bases from J, the gap between germline ends came to 15 bases. CDR3 coding DNA: TGTGCCAGCAGTTTATCGTACGAGGGCCTCAGCTCCTATAATTCACCCCTCCACTTT. This sequence encodes CASSLSYEGLSSYNSPLHF.

The chain uses TRBV7-6 and TRBJ2-1, with 7 positions matching TRBD1. Trimming took 3 bases from V and 2 from J; bases not matched to a gene: 7. Germline-derived CDR1 and CDR2 are SGHVS and FNYEAQ. CDR3 length: 16 residues. Written as DNA, the CDR3 is TGTGCCAGCAGCTTTGCCACGGGACAGCCCTACAATGAGCAGTTCTTC. It codes for CASSFATGQPYNEQFF.

V usage is TRBV28 and J usage is TRBJ2-7; possible D gene TRBD1, 6 bases. The CDR3 runs to 16 residues. Deletions cut 3 bases from V and 6 bases from J, with 21 bases between. Germline loops: CDR1 MDHEN, CDR2 SYDVKM. The CDR3 sequence: CASSFPAQGLQGEQYF. For the CDR3, the DNA is TGTGCCAGCAGTTTTCCCGCACAGGGATTACAAGGCGAGCAGTACTTC.

The V gene is TRBV2, the J gene TRBJ2-5, with no clear D. Trimming removed 7 bases from V and 2 bases from J, with 11 bases in between. Germline assignment: CDR1 SNHLY and CDR2 FYNNEI. The CDR3 consists of 13 residues. The chain's CDR3 is CASIIGPQETQYF. CDR3 nucleotides: TGTGCCAGCATTATCGGTCCGCAAGAGACCCAGTACTTC.

The rearrangement uses TRBV5-1 and TRBJ2-1; possibly TRBD2 for D (6 bases). V lost 4 bases, J lost 10 bases, and 21 bases lay in between. CDR1 and CDR2 (germline): SGHRS, YFSETQ. CDR3 length: 15 amino acids. CDR3 DNA: TGCGCCAGCAGCATCTCCGGGACTGCCTTTGGGGAGCAGTTCTTC. Its translation: CASSISGTAFGEQFF.

The chain couples TRBV9 to TRBJ2-6; 8 positions match TRBD1. The CDR3 covers 17 residues. With 2 bases clipped from V and 0 bases from J, the junction kept 4 bases outside the gene matches. CDR1 and CDR2 (germline): SGDLS, YYNGEE. Here the CDR3 DNA reads TGTGCCAGCAGCGTTGGACAGGGTAGCTCTGGGGCCAACGTCCTGACTTTC. Protein product: CASSVGQGSSGANVLTF.

In regard to this clone: One end of the junction varies from germline; a read error may be responsible. The chain employs TRBV5-8 and TRBJ2-2; a weak D match, TRBD1 (6 bases). The CDR3 consists of 16 residues. Germline CDR1 is SGHTS and CDR2 is YDEGEE. The CDR3 here is CASSLGHPILAGELFF. CDR3 DNA: TGTGCCAGCAGTTTGGGACACCCGATTTTGGCCGGGGAGCTGTTTTTT.

The rearrangement links TRBV27 to TRBJ2-7, with D possibly TRBD2 on 6 matching bases. Germline assignment: CDR1 MNHEY and CDR2 SMNVEV (reference sequence). V lost 5 bases and J 3 bases, leaving 14 bases between the germline ends. The CDR3 has 14 amino acids. CDR3 amino acids: CASSPRGPHYEQYF. The CDR3 nucleotides are TGTGCCAGCAGTCCGCGGGGACCTCACTACGAGCAGTACTTC.

V gene TRBV7-9 combines with J gene TRBJ2-1, with 7 nucleotides matching TRBD2. Looked up from germline, CDR1 is SEHNR and CDR2 is FQNEAQ (reference sequence). This CDR3 contains 15 residues. J gave up 0 bases and V 5 bases, and 4 bases lay outside the gene matches. The CDR3 spells CASSPPSGSYNEQFF. In DNA, the CDR3 is TGTGCCAGCAGCCCCCCTAGCGGCTCCTACAATGAGCAGTTCTTC.

The V and J genes are TRBV2 and TRBJ2-7; 7 nucleotides line up with TRBD2. The V and J ends lost 8 bases and 6 bases, in that order; junction bases with no gene match: 10. The CDR3 is 13 residues long. Germline V gives CDR1 SNHLY, CDR2 FYNNEI. DNA for the CDR3: TGTGCCAGCGGTTCTAGGCGGGAGCGCGAGCAGTACTTC. Its translation: CASGSRREREQYF.

The chain couples TRBV3-1 (or the pseudogene TRBV3-2) to TRBJ2-5; the D gene is possibly TRBD2 (6 bases). The CDR3 contains 14 residues. Trimming cost V 4 bases and J 1 base, with 10 bases left between them. Germline-derived CDR1 and CDR2 are LGHDT and YNNKEL (reference sequence). The CDR3 nucleotides read TGTGCCAGCAGCCTAGCGGTATCCCAAGAGACCCAGTACTTC. This sequence encodes CASSLAVSQETQYF.

As DNA, the CDR3 is TGCGCCAGCAGCTTACCCCTTCGGGAGACCCAGTACTTC. Protein sequence: CASSLPLRETQYF. The chain carries TRBV5-1 and TRBJ2-5; D is uncertain. Trimming shortened V by 2 bases and J by 5 bases, and 10 bases separated the two germline ends. The length of the CDR3 is 13 residues. The V gene's germline CDR1 is SGHRS and CDR2 YFSETQ.

This clone was counted only a few times. Written as DNA, the CDR3 is TGTGCCAGCAGCTTAAATTATCGAACCCCAGGGGGCAACTATGGCTACACCTTC. This sequence encodes CASSLNYRTPGGNYGYTF. The chain uses TRBV11-2 and TRBJ1-2; 8 nucleotides align to TRBD1. Per germline, CDR1 SGHAT and CDR2 FQNNGV. The CDR3 covers 18 residues. V was clipped by 2 bases and J by 2 bases; unmatched bases: 13.

In DNA, the CDR3 is TGTGCCAGCAGATGGACACGGAGCTCTGGGGCCAACGTCCTGACTTTC. Translating gives CASRWTRSSGANVLTF. V gene TRBV21-1 combines with J gene TRBJ2-6; the D call in the table, TRBD1, was not verified against the DNA. TRBV21-1 is described as a pseudogene. The length of the CDR3 is 16 residues.